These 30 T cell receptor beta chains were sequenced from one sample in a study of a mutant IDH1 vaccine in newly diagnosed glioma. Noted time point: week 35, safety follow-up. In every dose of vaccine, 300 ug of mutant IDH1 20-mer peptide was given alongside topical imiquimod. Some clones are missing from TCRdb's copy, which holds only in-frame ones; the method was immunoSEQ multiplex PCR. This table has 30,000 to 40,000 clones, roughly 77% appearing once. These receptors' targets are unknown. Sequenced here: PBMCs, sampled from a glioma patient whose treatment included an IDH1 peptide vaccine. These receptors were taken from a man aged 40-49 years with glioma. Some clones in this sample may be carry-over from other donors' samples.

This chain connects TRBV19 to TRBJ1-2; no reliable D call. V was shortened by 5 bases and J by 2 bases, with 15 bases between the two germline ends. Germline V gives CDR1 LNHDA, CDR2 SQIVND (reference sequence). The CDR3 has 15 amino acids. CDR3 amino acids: CASSPAAGLNYGYTF. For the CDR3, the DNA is TGTGCCAGTAGTCCGGCCGCGGGGTTGAACTATGGCTACACCTTC.

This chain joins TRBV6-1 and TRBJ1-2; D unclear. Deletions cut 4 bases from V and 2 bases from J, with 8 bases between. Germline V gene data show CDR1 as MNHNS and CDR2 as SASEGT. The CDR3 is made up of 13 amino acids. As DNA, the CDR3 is TGTGCCAGCAGTGCCAGGAACAACTATGGCTACACCTTC. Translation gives CASSARNNYGYTF.

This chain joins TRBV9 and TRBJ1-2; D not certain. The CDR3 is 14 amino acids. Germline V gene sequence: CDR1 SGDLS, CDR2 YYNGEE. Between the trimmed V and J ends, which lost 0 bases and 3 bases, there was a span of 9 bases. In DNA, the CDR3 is TGTGCCAGCAGCGTAGATACTCCGGACTATGGCTACACCTTC. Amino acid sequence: CASSVDTPDYGYTF.

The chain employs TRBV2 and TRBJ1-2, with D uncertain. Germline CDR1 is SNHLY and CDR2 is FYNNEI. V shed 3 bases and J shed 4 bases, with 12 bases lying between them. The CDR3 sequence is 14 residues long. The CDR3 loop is CASSDSGLGYGYTF. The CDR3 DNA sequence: TGTGCCAGCAGTGATTCAGGCCTCGGCTATGGCTACACCTTC. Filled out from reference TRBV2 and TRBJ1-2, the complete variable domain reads EPEVTQTPSHQVTQMGQEVILRCVPISNHLYFYWYRQILGQKVEFLVSFYNNEISEKSEIFDDQFSVERPDGSNFTLKIRSTKLEDSAMYFCASSDSGLGYGYTFGSGTRLTVV.

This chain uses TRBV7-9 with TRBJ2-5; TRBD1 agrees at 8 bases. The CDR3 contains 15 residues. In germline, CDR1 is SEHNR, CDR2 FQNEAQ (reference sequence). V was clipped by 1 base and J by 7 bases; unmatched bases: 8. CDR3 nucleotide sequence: TGTGCCAGCAGCTTAGATGCGGACAGGGAAGGGACCCAGTACTTC. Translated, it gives CASSLDADREGTQYF.

This CDR3 is CASSLTGTRGETQYF. DNA of the CDR3: TGTGCCAGCAGCTTGACAGGGACTAGGGGGGAGACCCAGTACTTC. The V gene is TRBV7-2, the J gene TRBJ2-5, with a tentative D call TRBD2 (8 bases). The CDR3 has 15 residues. Germline CDR1 and CDR2: SGHTA and FQGNSA. Trimming left V 3 bases short and J 5 bases short, with 16 bases between.

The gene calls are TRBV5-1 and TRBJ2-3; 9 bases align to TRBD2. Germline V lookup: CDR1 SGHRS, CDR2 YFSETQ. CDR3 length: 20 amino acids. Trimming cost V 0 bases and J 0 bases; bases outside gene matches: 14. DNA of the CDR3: TGCGCCAGCAGCTTGGGAGTCGAGCGGGGGGTCTTTGCTAGCACAGATACGCAGTATTTT. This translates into CASSLGVERGVFASTDTQYF.

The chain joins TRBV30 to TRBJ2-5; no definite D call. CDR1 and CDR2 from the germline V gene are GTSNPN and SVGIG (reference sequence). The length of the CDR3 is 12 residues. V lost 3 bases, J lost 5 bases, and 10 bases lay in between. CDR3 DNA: TGTGCCTGGAGCCTTTTATCCGAGACCCAGTACTTC. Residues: CAWSLLSETQYF.

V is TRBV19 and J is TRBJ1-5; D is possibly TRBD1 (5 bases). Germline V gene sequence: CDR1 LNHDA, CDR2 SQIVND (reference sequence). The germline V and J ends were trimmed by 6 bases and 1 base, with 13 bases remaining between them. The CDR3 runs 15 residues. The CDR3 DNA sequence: TGTGCCAGTAGACTGCCCGGGGGGAGCAATCAGCCCCAGCATTTT. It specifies CASRLPGGSNQPQHF.

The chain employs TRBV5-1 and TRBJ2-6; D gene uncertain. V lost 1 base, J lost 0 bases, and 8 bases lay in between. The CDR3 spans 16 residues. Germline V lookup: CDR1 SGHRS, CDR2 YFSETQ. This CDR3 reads CASSLSPTSGANVLTF. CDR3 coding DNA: TGCGCCAGCAGCTTGTCGCCTACCTCTGGGGCCAACGTCCTGACTTTC.

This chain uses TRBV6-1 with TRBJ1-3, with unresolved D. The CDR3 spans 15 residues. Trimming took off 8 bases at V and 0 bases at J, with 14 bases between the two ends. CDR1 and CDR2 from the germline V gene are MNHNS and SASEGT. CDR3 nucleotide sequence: TGTGCCAGCCCGTCCGTGGGAGTCTCTGGAAACACCATATATTTT. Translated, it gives CASPSVGVSGNTIYF.

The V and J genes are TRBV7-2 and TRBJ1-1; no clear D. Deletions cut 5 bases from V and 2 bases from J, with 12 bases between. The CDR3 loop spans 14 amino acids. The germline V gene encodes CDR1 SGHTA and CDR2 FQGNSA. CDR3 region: CASSPSRTNTEAFF. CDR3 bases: TGTGCCAGCAGCCCCTCCAGGACTAACACTGAAGCTTTCTTT. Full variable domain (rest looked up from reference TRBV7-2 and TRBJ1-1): GAGVSQSPSNKVTEKGKDVELRCDPISGHTALYWYRQSLGQGLEFLIYFQGNSAPDKSGLPSDRFSAERTGGSVSTLTIQRTQQEDSAVYLCASSPSRTNTEAFFGQGTRLTVV.

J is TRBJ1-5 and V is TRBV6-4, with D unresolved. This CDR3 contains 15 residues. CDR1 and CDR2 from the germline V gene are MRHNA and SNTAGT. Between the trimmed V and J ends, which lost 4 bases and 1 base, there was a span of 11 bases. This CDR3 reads CASSGWRASNQPQHF. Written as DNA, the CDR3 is TGTGCCAGCAGTGGATGGAGGGCGAGCAATCAGCCCCAGCATTTT.

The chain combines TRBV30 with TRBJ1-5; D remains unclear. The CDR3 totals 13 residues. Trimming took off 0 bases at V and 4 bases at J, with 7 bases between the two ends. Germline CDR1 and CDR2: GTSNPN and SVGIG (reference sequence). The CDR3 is CAWSVGVNQPQHF. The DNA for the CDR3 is TGTGCCTGGAGTGTTGGAGTTAATCAGCCCCAGCATTTT.

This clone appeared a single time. This CDR3 is CASSGDKNQPQHF. CDR3 nucleotides: TGTGCCAGCTCCGGCGACAAGAATCAGCCCCAGCATTTT. The chain joins TRBV18 to TRBJ1-5; D ambiguous. The CDR3 has 13 residues. The V end lost 6 bases, the J end lost 4 bases, and 10 bases lay between the germline ends. The germline gives CDR1 KGHSH, CDR2 LQKENI.

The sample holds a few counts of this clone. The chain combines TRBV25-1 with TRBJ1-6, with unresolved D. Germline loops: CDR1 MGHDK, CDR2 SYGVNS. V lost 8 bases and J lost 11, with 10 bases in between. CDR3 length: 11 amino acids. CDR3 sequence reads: CASGEGPPLHF. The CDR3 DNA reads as TGTGCCAGCGGCGAAGGGCCACCCCTCCACTTT.

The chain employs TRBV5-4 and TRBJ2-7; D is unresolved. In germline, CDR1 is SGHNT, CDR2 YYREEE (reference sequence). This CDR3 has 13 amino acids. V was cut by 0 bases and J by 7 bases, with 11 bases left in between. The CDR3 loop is CASSLASGGEQYF. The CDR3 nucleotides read TGTGCCAGCAGCTTGGCCTCAGGTGGGGAGCAGTACTTC.

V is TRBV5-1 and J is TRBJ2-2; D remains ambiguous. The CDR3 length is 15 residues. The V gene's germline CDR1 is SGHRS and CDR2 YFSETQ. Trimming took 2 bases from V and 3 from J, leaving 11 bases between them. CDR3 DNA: TGCGCCAGCAGCTTTGCGGATTTCCACACCGGGGAGCTGTTTTTT. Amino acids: CASSFADFHTGELFF. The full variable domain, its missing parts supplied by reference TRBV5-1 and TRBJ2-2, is KAGVTQTPRYLIKTRGQQVTLSCSPISGHRSVSWYQQTPGQGLQFLFEYFSETQRNKGNFPGRFSGRQFSNSRSEMNVSTLELGDSALYLCASSFADFHTGELFFGEGSRLTVL.

The DNA for the CDR3 is TGCGCCAGCAGCCAAAGGGACTACCGGGGGTCCTACGAGCAGTACTTC. Translation: CASSQRDYRGSYEQYF. The chain joins TRBV4-1 to TRBJ2-7; 7 bases fit TRBD2. The germline gives CDR1 MGHRA, CDR2 YSYEKL. J lost 1 base, V lost 2 bases, and 8 bases had no gene match. The CDR3 sequence is 16 residues long.

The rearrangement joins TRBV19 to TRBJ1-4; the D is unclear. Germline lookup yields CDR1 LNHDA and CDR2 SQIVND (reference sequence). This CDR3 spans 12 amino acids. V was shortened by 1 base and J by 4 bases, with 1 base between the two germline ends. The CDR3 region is CASSIGNEKLFF. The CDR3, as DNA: TGTGCCAGTAGTATAGGTAATGAAAAACTGTTTTTT.

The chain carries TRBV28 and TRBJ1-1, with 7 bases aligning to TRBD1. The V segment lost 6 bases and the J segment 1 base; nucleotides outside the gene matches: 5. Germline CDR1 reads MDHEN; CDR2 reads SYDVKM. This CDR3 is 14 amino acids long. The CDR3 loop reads CASRVGQWNTEAFF. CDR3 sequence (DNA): TGTGCCAGCAGAGTGGGACAGTGGAACACTGAAGCTTTCTTT. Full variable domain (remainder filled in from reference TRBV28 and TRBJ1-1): DVKVTQSSRYLVKRTGEKVFLECVQDMDHENMFWYRQDPGLGLRLIYFSYDVKMKEKGDIPEGYSVSREKKERFSLILESASTNQTSMYLCASRVGQWNTEAFFGQGTRLTVV.

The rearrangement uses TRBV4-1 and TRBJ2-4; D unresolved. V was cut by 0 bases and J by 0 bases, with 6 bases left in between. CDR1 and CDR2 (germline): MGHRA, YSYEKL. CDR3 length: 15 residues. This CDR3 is CASSQDSLAKNIQYF. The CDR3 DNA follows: TGCGCCAGCAGCCAAGATTCCCTAGCCAAAAACATTCAGTACTTC.

This CDR3 is CASSFDPPGQGIYGYTF. The CDR3, as DNA: TGCGCCAGCAGCTTCGACCCCCCGGGACAGGGGATCTATGGCTACACCTTC. The chain links TRBV5-1 to TRBJ1-2, with 10 bases identical to TRBD1. This CDR3 has 17 residues. V lost 2 bases to trimming and J lost 4 bases; unmatched junction nucleotides: 11. Germline values: CDR1 SGHRS, CDR2 YFSETQ.

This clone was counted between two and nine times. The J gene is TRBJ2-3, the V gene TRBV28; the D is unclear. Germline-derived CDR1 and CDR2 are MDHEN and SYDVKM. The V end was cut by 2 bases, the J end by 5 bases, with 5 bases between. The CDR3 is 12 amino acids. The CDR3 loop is CASSLKGDTQYF. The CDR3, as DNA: TGTGCCAGCAGTTTAAAGGGAGATACGCAGTATTTT.

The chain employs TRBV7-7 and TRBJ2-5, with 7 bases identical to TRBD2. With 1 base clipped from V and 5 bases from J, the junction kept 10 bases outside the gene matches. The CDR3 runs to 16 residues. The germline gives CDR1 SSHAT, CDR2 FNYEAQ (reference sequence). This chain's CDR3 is CASSLDGTNLGETQYF. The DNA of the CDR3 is TGTGCCAGCAGCTTAGATGGGACTAACCTTGGGGAGACCCAGTACTTC.

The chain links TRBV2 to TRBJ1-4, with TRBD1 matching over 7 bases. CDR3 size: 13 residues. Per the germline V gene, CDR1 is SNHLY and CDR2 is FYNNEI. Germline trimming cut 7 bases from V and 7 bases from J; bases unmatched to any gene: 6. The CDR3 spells CASNPDRTEKLFF. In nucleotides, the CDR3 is TGTGCCAGCAACCCGGACAGGACTGAAAAACTGTTTTTT.

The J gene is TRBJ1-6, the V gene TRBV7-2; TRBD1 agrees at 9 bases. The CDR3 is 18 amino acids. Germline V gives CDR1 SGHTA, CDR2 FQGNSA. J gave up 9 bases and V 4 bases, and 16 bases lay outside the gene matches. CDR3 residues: CASSSETGGPIGSSPLHF. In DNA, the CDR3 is TGTGCCAGCAGCTCAGAAACAGGGGGCCCTATAGGTTCTTCACCCCTCCACTTT.

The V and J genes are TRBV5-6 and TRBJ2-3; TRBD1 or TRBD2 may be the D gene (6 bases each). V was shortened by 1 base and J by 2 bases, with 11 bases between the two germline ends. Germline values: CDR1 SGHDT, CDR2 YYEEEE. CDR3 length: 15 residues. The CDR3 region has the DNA TGTGCCAGCAGCTTGTATCGGGGGCCCACAGATACGCAGTATTTT. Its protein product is CASSLYRGPTDTQYF.

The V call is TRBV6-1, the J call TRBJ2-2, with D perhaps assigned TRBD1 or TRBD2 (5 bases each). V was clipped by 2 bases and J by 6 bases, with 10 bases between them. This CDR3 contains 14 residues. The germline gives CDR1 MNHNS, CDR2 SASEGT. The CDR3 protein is CASSEQGPPGELFF. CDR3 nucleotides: TGTGCCAGCAGTGAACAGGGACCCCCCGGGGAGCTGTTTTTT.

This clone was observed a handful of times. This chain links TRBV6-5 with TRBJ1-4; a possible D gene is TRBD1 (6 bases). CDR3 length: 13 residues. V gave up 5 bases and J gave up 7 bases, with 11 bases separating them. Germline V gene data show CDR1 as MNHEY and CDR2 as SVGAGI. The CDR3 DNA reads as TGTGCCAGCAGTCCAAACAGGGCTGAAAAACTGTTTTTT. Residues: CASSPNRAEKLFF.